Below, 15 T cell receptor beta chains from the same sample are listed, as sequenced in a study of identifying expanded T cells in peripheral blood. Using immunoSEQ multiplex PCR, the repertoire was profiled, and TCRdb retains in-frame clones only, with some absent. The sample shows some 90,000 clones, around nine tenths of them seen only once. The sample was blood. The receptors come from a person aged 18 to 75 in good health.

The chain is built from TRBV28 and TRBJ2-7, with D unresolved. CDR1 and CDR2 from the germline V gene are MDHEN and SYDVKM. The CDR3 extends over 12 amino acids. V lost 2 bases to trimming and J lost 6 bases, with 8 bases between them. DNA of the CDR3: TGTGCCAGCAGTTTAGTTGGTGGCGAGCAGTACTTC. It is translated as CASSLVGGEQYF.

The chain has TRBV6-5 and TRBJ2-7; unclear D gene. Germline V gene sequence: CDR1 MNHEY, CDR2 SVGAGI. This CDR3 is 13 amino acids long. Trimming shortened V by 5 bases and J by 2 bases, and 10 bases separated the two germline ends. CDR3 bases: TGTGCCAGCAGTCCCGATAGCCCCTACGAGCAGTACTTC. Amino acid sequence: CASSPDSPYEQYF.

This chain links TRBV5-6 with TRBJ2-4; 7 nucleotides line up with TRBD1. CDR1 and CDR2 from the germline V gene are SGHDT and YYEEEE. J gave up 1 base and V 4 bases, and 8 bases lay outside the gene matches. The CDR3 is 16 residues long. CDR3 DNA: TGTGCCAGCAGCACCACAGGGGCGTGGGCCAAAAACATTCAGTACTTC. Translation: CASSTTGAWAKNIQYF. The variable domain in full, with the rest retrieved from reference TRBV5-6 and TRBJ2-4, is DAGVTQSPTHLIKTRGQQVTLRCSPKSGHDTVSWYQQALGQGPQFIFQYYEEEERQRGNFPDRFSGHQFPNYSSELNVNALLLGDSALYLCASSTTGAWAKNIQYFGAGTRLSVL.

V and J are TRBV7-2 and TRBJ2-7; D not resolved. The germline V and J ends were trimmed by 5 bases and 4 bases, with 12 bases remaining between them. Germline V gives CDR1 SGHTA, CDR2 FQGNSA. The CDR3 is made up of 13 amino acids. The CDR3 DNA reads TGTGCCAGCAGCCCCGGGCCCGTTTACGAGCAGTACTTC. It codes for CASSPGPVYEQYF. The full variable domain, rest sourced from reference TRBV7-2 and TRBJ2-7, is GAGVSQSPSNKVTEKGKDVELRCDPISGHTALYWYRQSLGQGLEFLIYFQGNSAPDKSGLPSDRFSAERTGGSVSTLTIQRTQQEDSAVYLCASSPGPVYEQYFGPGTRLTVT.

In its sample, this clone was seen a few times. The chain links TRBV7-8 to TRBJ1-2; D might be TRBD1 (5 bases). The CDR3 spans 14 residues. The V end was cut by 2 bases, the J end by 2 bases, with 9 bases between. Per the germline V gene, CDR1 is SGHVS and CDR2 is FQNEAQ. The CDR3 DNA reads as TGTGCCAGCAGCTTACGACAGTCGAACTATGGCTACACCTTC. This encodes CASSLRQSNYGYTF. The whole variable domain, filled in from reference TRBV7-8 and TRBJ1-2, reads GAGVSQSPRYKVAKRGQDVALRCDPISGHVSLFWYQQALGQGPEFLTYFQNEAQLDKSGLPSDRFFAERPEGSVSTLKIQRTQQEDSAVYLCASSLRQSNYGYTFGSGTRLTVV.

CDR3: CASSLSPDPDHTQYF. CDR3 DNA sequence: TGTGCCAGCAGTTTATCGCCCGATCCCGACCATACGCAGTATTTT. This chain connects TRBV27 to TRBJ2-3; D ambiguous. CDR1 is MNHEY, CDR2 SMNVEV, per germline (reference sequence). V was shortened by 0 bases and J by 7 bases, with 14 bases between the two germline ends. The CDR3 is made up of 15 amino acids.

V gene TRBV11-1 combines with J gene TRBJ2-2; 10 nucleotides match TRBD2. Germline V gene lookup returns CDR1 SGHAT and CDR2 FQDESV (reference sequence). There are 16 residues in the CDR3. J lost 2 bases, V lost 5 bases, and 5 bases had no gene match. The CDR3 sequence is CASSITSGANTGELFF. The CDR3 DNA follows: TGTGCCAGCAGCATCACTAGCGGGGCCAACACCGGGGAGCTGTTTTTT.

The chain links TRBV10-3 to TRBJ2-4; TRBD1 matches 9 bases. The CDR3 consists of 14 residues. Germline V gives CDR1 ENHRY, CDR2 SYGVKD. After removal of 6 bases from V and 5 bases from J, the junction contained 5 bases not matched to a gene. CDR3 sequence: CAIRSTGGENIQYF. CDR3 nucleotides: TGTGCCATCAGATCGACAGGGGGGGAAAACATTCAGTACTTC.

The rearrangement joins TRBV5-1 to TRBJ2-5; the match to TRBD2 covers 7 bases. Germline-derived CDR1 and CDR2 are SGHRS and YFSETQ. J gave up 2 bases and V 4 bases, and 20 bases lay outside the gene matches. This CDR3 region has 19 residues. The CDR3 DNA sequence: TGCGCCAGCAGCCTACAGACTAGCCTACGTACCTGGGGGCAAGAGACCCAGTACTTC. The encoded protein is CASSLQTSLRTWGQETQYF. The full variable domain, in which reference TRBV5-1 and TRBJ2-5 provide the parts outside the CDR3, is KAGVTQTPRYLIKTRGQQVTLSCSPISGHRSVSWYQQTPGQGLQFLFEYFSETQRNKGNFPGRFSGRQFSNSRSEMNVSTLELGDSALYLCASSLQTSLRTWGQETQYFGPGTRLLVL.

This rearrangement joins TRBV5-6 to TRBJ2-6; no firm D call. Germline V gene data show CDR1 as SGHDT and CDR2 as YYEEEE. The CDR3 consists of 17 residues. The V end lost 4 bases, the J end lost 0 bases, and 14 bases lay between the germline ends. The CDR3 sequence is CASSPMDGISGANVLTF. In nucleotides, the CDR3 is TGTGCCAGCAGCCCGATGGACGGAATCTCTGGGGCCAACGTCCTGACTTTC.

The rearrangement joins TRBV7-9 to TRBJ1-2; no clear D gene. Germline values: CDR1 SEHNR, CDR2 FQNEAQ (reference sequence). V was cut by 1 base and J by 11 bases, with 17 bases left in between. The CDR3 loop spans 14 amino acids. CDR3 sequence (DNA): TGTGCCAGCAGCTTAGTTGATGGGAAGGGTCTATACACCTTC. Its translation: CASSLVDGKGLYTF.

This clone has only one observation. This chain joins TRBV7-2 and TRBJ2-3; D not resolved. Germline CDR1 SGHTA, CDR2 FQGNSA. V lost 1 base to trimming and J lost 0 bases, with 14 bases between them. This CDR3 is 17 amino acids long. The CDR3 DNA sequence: TGTGCCAGCAGCTTAGTCTACGACGGACCTAGCACAGATACGCAGTATTTT. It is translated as CASSLVYDGPSTDTQYF.

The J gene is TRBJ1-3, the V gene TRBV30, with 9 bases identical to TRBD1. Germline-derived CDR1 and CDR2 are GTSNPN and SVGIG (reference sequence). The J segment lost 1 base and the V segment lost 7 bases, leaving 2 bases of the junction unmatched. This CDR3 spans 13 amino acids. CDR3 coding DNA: TGTGCCTTTGACAGGGGGTCTGGAAACACCATATATTTT. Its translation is CAFDRGSGNTIYF.

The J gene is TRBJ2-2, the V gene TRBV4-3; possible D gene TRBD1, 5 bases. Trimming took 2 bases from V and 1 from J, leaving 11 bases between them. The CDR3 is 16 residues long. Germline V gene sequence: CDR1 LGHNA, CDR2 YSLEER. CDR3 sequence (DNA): TGCGCCAGCAGCCAACCTAACAGGTTGAACACCGGGGAGCTGTTTTTT. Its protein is CASSQPNRLNTGELFF.

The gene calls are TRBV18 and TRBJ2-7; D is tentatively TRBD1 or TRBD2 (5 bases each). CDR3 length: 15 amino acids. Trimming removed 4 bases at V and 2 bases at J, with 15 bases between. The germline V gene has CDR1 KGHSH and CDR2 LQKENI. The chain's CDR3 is CASSLSEGPAYEQYF. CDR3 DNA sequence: TGTGCCAGCTCACTTTCCGAGGGACCCGCCTACGAGCAGTACTTC. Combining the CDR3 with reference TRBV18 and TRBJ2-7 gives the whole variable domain NAGVMQNPRHLVRRRGQEARLRCSPMKGHSHVYWYRQLPEEGLKFMVYLQKENIIDESGMPKERFSAEFPKEGPSILRIQQVVRGDSAAYFCASSLSEGPAYEQYFGPGTRLTVT.